Below, 10 T cell receptor beta chains from the same sample are listed, as sequenced in a study of blood T cell repertoires in COVID-19. Only in-frame clones appear in the TCRdb table, and some are missing; sequencing was by immunoSEQ multiplex PCR. The repertoire consists of under 200,000 clones, with 65% to 85% occurring once and the leading ten covering under 4%. Material for sequencing was PBMCs or T cells enriched from blood (not recorded which). These receptors all stem from a woman in her 30s who had been exposed to COVID-19.

The chain has TRBV10-3 and TRBJ1-1; tentatively, D is TRBD1 (6 bases). The CDR3 spans 12 residues. CDR1 is ENHRY and CDR2 is SYGVKD in the germline V gene. V lost 3 bases and J 11 bases, leaving 13 bases between the germline ends. Here the CDR3 DNA reads TGTGCCATCAGTGAACAGGGCACATGGGCTTTCTTT. Translated, it gives CAISEQGTWAFF.

This chain connects TRBV29-1 to TRBJ1-4, with TRBD1 as a possible D gene (5 bases). Trimming shortened V by 6 bases and J by 3 bases, and 17 bases separated the two germline ends. The CDR3 consists of 15 residues. The V gene's germline CDR1 is SQVTM and CDR2 ANQGSEA. The CDR3 DNA reads as TGCAGCGTGGGGCCAAGGAGGGAGGCTAATGAAAAACTGTTTTTT. Its translation: CSVGPRREANEKLFF.

The rearrangement uses TRBV30 and TRBJ2-7, with D possibly being TRBD2 (6 bases). Germline V gene lookup returns CDR1 GTSNPN and CDR2 SVGIG (reference sequence). Trimming left V 3 bases short and J 8 bases short, with 23 bases between. This CDR3 has 15 amino acids. CDR3 bases: TGTGCCTGGAGGACCTCTGGAGGGCCCGGGGGTAAGCAGTACTTC. Translating gives CAWRTSGGPGGKQYF.

This clone was found a few times. This sequence joins TRBV27 and TRBJ1-2, with D uncertain. V dropped 8 bases and J dropped 1 base, with 11 bases sitting between them. Germline V gene lookup returns CDR1 MNHEY and CDR2 SMNVEV (reference sequence). The CDR3 is 13 residues long. The CDR3 DNA follows: TGTGCCAGCCGCGACATTTTTAACTATGGCTACACCTTC. Amino acid sequence: CASRDIFNYGYTF.

CDR3 amino acids: CASSLTGMNTEAFF. The CDR3 bases are TGTGCCAGCAGTTTGACAGGGATGAACACTGAAGCTTTCTTT. V usage is TRBV6-5 and J usage is TRBJ1-1, with 7 positions matching TRBD1. The CDR3 has 14 residues. Germline V gene lookup returns CDR1 MNHEY and CDR2 SVGAGI. V lost 4 bases to trimming and J lost 0 bases; unmatched junction nucleotides: 2.

The chain recombines TRBV18 with TRBJ2-7; possibly TRBD1 for D (5 bases). Trimming shortened V by 2 bases and J by 0 bases, and 11 bases separated the two germline ends. Germline assignment: CDR1 KGHSH and CDR2 LQKENI. The CDR3 has 15 amino acids. CDR3 nucleotide sequence: TGTGCCAGCTCACCAACACAGGAGAGCTCCTACGAGCAGTACTTC. This sequence encodes CASSPTQESSYEQYF.

In its sample, this clone was seen a few times. The same CDR3 also results from other DNA sequences found in this sample. This chain connects TRBV2 to TRBJ1-1; D call uncertain. CDR3 size: 13 residues. Germline CDR1 is SNHLY and CDR2 is FYNNEI. The germline V and J ends were trimmed by 4 bases and 0 bases, with 6 bases remaining between them. The CDR3 coding sequence is TGTGCCAGCAGTGTTGGCTTGAACACTGAAGCTTTCTTT. It yields the protein CASSVGLNTEAFF.

The chain is built from TRBV6-2 or TRBV6-3 and TRBJ2-2; D unclear. The CDR3 spans 12 residues. CDR1 and CDR2 (germline): MNHEY, SVGEGT. Trimming pared 7 bases from V and 6 bases from J, leaving 9 bases between. The CDR3 nucleotides read TGTGCCAGCACCCCAGAGTCCGGGGAGCTGTTTTTT. Residues: CASTPESGELFF.

The CDR3 loop is CASTETGTYEQYF. The CDR3, as DNA: TGTGCCAGCACTGAGACAGGGACCTACGAGCAGTACTTC. The chain links TRBV3-1 (or the pseudogene TRBV3-2) to TRBJ2-7; 7 positions agree with TRBD1. The CDR3 sequence is 13 residues long. The J segment lost 2 bases and the V segment lost 7 bases, leaving 5 bases of the junction unmatched. The V gene's germline CDR1 is LGHDT and CDR2 YNNKEL (reference sequence).

The chain couples TRBV2 to TRBJ2-1, with 9 bases matching TRBD2. The CDR3 spans 15 residues. Trimming took 6 bases from V and 3 from J; bases not matched to a gene: 6. Germline CDR1 SNHLY, CDR2 FYNNEI. CDR3 nucleotides: TGTGCCAGCAGCGAGACTAGCGGAGGCTACAATGAGCAGTTCTTC. As protein: CASSETSGGYNEQFF.